The 29 T cell receptor beta chains in this list originate from one sample, sequenced in a study of glioma-infiltrating T cells. TCR alpha and beta CDR3 regions were amplified from RNA using iRepertoire nested multiplex PCR. TCRdb used MiXCR to reprocess the multiplex PCR reads, holding one entry per CDR3 protein. In the table there are 150,000 or so distinct CDR3 sequences, roughly two fifths of which are singletons. The sample comprised glioma tissue, nonneoplastic brain tissue, or PBMCs (not recorded which). The receptors were gathered from a human donor with low-grade glioma or glioblastoma, undergoing nonglioma brain surgery, or in good health (not recorded which).

The chain carries TRBV28 and TRBJ2-1; TRBD2 matches 10 bases. Germline V gene data show CDR1 as MDHEN and CDR2 as SYDVKM. The trim removed 3 bases at V and 8 bases at J, leaving 13 bases unmatched. There are 17 residues in the CDR3. In DNA, the CDR3 is TGTGCCAGCAGTTTCTGGAAGGGTAGCGGGAGGAAGGATGAGCAGTTCTTC. Translating gives CASSFWKGSGRKDEQFF.

This clonotype has ten or more counts. The CDR3 nucleotides read TGTGCCAGCAGTGCGGGGGCCGACACAGATACGCAGTATTTT. Translating gives CASSAGADTDTQYF. V and J are TRBV6-1 and TRBJ2-3; D may match TRBD1 or TRBD2 (6 bases each). The CDR3 spans 14 residues. CDR1 and CDR2 (germline): MNHNS, SASEGT. The ends were cut back, 4 bases at V and 2 bases at J, with 10 bases in the middle.

The rearrangement uses TRBV7-2 and TRBJ2-7; D remains unclear. Trimming removed 4 bases from V and 5 bases from J, with 9 bases in between. This CDR3 has 12 amino acids. Germline CDR1 reads SGHTA; CDR2 reads FQGNSA. CDR3 protein: CASSSNGNEQYF. The CDR3 coding sequence is TGTGCCAGCAGCTCTAACGGTAACGAGCAGTACTTC.

The chain combines TRBV7-3 with TRBJ2-3; D unresolved. The CDR3 runs to 13 residues. From germline, CDR1 is SGHTA and CDR2 FQGTGA. V gave up 1 base and J gave up 4 bases, with 6 bases separating them. The CDR3 here is CASSLRVSDTQYF. For the CDR3, the DNA is TGTGCCAGCAGCTTAAGGGTATCAGATACGCAGTATTTT.

The chain recombines TRBV6-1 with TRBJ2-4; possibly TRBD1 or TRBD2 for D (5 bases each). Germline CDR1 MNHNS, CDR2 SASEGT. The CDR3 sequence is 14 residues long. V lost 10 bases to trimming and J lost 0 bases, with 13 bases between them. CDR3 bases: TGTGCCACACAGGACTCGGGAGCCAAAAACATTCAGTACTTC. This encodes CATQDSGAKNIQYF.

The chain carries TRBV6-1 and TRBJ2-2; D possibly corresponds to TRBD2 (6 bases). Germline V gene sequence: CDR1 MNHNS, CDR2 SASEGT. The CDR3 loop spans 15 amino acids. Trimming cost V 7 bases and J 1 base, with 13 bases left between them. The CDR3 DNA reads TGTGCCAGCATCCCGGAGGGGAGGAACACCGGGGAGCTGTTTTTT. Translated: CASIPEGRNTGELFF.

At least ten counts were recorded for this clonotype. The rearrangement uses TRBV3-1 and TRBJ1-1, with D unclear. This CDR3 spans 13 amino acids. V lost 0 bases and J lost 4, with 6 bases in between. Germline CDR1 and CDR2: LGHDT and YNNKEL (reference sequence). The CDR3 DNA follows: TGTGCCAGCAGCCAAGAGGGCGGCACTGAAGCTTTCTTT. Translation gives CASSQEGGTEAFF.

The V call is TRBV27, the J call TRBJ1-1, with D perhaps TRBD1 (6 bases). The germline CDR1 and CDR2 sequences are MNHEY and SMNVEV (reference sequence). The CDR3 length is 13 residues. Trimming removed 2 bases from V and 3 bases from J, with 7 bases in between. The CDR3 DNA reads TGTGCCAGCAGTTTAAAGGGGGACACTGAAGCTTTCTTT. It encodes CASSLKGDTEAFF.

The CDR3 nucleotides are TGTGCCACCGGTCAGACAGGGGATCAGCCCCAGCATTTT. It is translated as CATGQTGDQPQHF. The chain joins TRBV15 to TRBJ1-5; 8 nucleotides line up with TRBD1. CDR1 is LNHNV, CDR2 YYDKDF, per germline (reference sequence). This CDR3 is built from 13 residues. V lost 8 bases and J lost 5; bases outside the gene matches: 5.

This clonotype was detected ten times or more. The rearrangement uses TRBV9 and TRBJ2-5; 8 bases map to TRBD2. Looked up from germline, CDR1 is SGDLS and CDR2 is YYNGEE. Trimming cost V 0 bases and J 4 bases; bases outside gene matches: 8. The CDR3 extends over 16 amino acids. CDR3 amino acids: CASSVDSGVGGETQYF. CDR3 nucleotide sequence: TGTGCCAGCAGCGTAGATAGCGGGGTCGGGGGAGAGACCCAGTACTTC. The full variable domain, rest sourced from reference TRBV9 and TRBJ2-5, is DSGVTQTPKHLITATGQRVTLRCSPRSGDLSVYWYQQSLDQGLQFLIQYYNGEERAKGNILERFSAQQFPDLHSELNLSSLELGDSALYFCASSVDSGVGGETQYFGPGTRLLVL.

Details on this clonotype: A much more abundant neighbour one base away suggests this may be a read error. This rearrangement joins TRBV6-1 to TRBJ1-2; TRBD1 is a possible D gene (6 bases). V dropped 9 bases and J dropped 0 bases, with 11 bases sitting between them. The CDR3 runs to 13 residues. The germline V gene has CDR1 MNHNS and CDR2 SASEGT. DNA for the CDR3: TGTGCCAGTACAACAGGGTCTAACTATGGCTACACCTTC. It is translated as CASTTGSNYGYTF.

V gene TRBV6-6 combines with J gene TRBJ2-5, with TRBD1 as a possible D gene (5 bases). Trimming left V 3 bases short and J 4 bases short, with 12 bases between. This CDR3 has 14 residues. Germline V gives CDR1 MNHNY, CDR2 SVGAGI (reference sequence). The CDR3 DNA follows: TGTGCCAGCAGTTATGGGTCCAGGGCAGAGACCCAGTACTTC. Encoded protein: CASSYGSRAETQYF.

The chain joins TRBV11-2 to TRBJ2-5, with TRBD1 matching 8 bases. The CDR3 consists of 14 residues. Germline V gene data show CDR1 as SGHAT and CDR2 as FQNNGV. Unmatched junction bases numbered 2, after V lost 3 bases and J lost 2 bases. The CDR3 DNA reads as TGTGCCAGCAGCTTGCAGGGGGCTCAAGAGACCCAGTACTTC. This sequence encodes CASSLQGAQETQYF.

This chain uses TRBV6-1 with TRBJ1-2, with D tentatively TRBD1 (5 bases). V lost 6 bases and J lost 4, with 12 bases in between. The length of the CDR3 is 13 residues. In germline, CDR1 is MNHNS, CDR2 SASEGT. CDR3 sequence: CASRATASYGYTF. The CDR3 DNA reads as TGTGCCAGCAGGGCGACAGCCTCCTATGGCTACACCTTC.

The chain employs TRBV6-1 and TRBJ2-5; D is uncertain. V lost 4 bases, J lost 1 base, and 10 bases lay in between. Germline CDR1 and CDR2: MNHNS and SASEGT. The CDR3 is made up of 14 amino acids. Here the CDR3 DNA reads TGTGCCAGCAGTGCCGCTAACCCCCAAGAGACCCAGTACTTC. Translating gives CASSAANPQETQYF.

This chain joins TRBV19 and TRBJ1-5, with D unclear. Germline CDR1 is LNHDA and CDR2 is SQIVND (reference sequence). The germline V and J ends were trimmed by 11 bases and 1 base, with 15 bases remaining between them. The CDR3 is 14 amino acids. CDR3 nucleotides: TGTGCCTGTCAAACCCAACAGAGCAATCAGCCCCAGCATTTT. This encodes CACQTQQSNQPQHF. Full variable domain (outside the CDR3, taken from reference TRBV19 and TRBJ1-5): DGGITQSPKYLFRKEGQNVTLSCEQNLNHDAMYWYRQDPGQGLRLIYYSQIVNDFQKGDIAEGYSVSREKKESFPLTVTSAQKNPTAFYLCACQTQQSNQPQHFGDGTRLSIL.

This sequence joins TRBV6-6 and TRBJ1-1; D might be TRBD1 (6 bases). The germline CDR1 and CDR2 sequences are MNHNY and SVGAGI (reference sequence). The CDR3 length is 13 residues. The V and J ends lost 2 bases and 7 bases respectively, with 11 bases between them. Here the CDR3 reads CASSYRDTLEAFF. The CDR3 region has the DNA TGTGCCAGCAGTTACCGGGACACCCTTGAAGCTTTCTTT.

This clonotype was counted only a few times. The chain joins TRBV6-1 to TRBJ2-2; no definite D call. V was cut by 6 bases and J by 4 bases, with 12 bases left in between. The germline V gene has CDR1 MNHNS and CDR2 SASEGT. The CDR3 has 14 residues. The CDR3 nucleotides read TGTGCCAGCAGCGGTGCCACGGGCACCGGGGAGCTGTTTTTT. Its translation is CASSGATGTGELFF.

The rearrangement joins TRBV7-2 to TRBJ2-7, with 7 bases lining up with TRBD2. Germline V gene sequence: CDR1 SGHTA, CDR2 FQGNSA. The CDR3 consists of 15 residues. J was trimmed by 4 bases and V by 1 base; bases with no gene match: 7. In DNA, the CDR3 is TGTGCCAGCAGCTTAGTTGGGGGAGGGGTATACGAGCAGTACTTC. As protein: CASSLVGGGVYEQYF.

The sample holds many counts of this clonotype. The DNA of the CDR3 is TGTGCCACCAGCCCTTTCGACAGCCCCTACGAGCAGTACTTC. It specifies CATSPFDSPYEQYF. J is TRBJ2-7 and V is TRBV24-1; tentative D call: TRBD1 (5 bases). Between the trimmed V and J ends, which lost 7 bases and 2 bases, there was a span of 14 bases. This CDR3 spans 14 amino acids. The germline V gene encodes CDR1 KGHDR and CDR2 SFDVKD.

The chain recombines TRBV12-3 or TRBV12-4 with TRBJ1-1; D remains unclear. V was clipped by 2 bases and J by 1 base, with 5 bases between them. The CDR3 contains 13 residues. As DNA, the CDR3 is TGTGCCAGCAGTTTATCTCCGAACACTGAAGCTTTCTTT. Residues: CASSLSPNTEAFF.

The chain employs TRBV20-1 and TRBJ2-7; possibly TRBD1 for D (6 bases). The CDR3 has 11 residues. V shed 6 bases and J shed 7 bases, with 13 bases lying between them. Germline-derived CDR1 and CDR2 are DFQATT and SNEGSKA (reference sequence). The CDR3 DNA follows: TGCAGTGCCCGACAGGTGAGGGAGCAGTACTTC. Translated: CSARQVREQYF.

J is TRBJ2-7 and V is TRBV5-1, with D perhaps matching TRBD2 (5 bases). Germline loops: CDR1 SGHRS, CDR2 YFSETQ. This CDR3 is 16 amino acids long. Trimming took off 0 bases at V and 1 base at J, with 14 bases between the two ends. CDR3 DNA sequence: TGCGCCAGCAGCTTGGTTGTAGCGACTGGGTCCTACGAGCAGTACTTC. The encoded protein is CASSLVVATGSYEQYF.

V gene TRBV14 combines with J gene TRBJ1-1; D is unresolved. The V end lost 3 bases, the J end lost 3 bases, and 8 bases lay between the germline ends. The germline V gene encodes CDR1 SGHDN and CDR2 FVKESK. The CDR3 is 13 amino acids. CDR3 protein: CASSQEQYTEAFF. DNA of the CDR3: TGTGCCAGCAGCCAGGAACAGTACACTGAAGCTTTCTTT.

Remarks on this clonotype: This clone may be a read error of a much larger clone one base away. The rearrangement links TRBV20-1 to TRBJ2-5, with D unclear. There are 13 residues in the CDR3. Germline CDR1 is DFQATT and CDR2 is SNEGSKA (reference sequence). Written as DNA, the CDR3 is TGCAGTGCTAGAGATGTCAGACAAGAGACCCAGCACTTC. This gives the protein CSARDVRQETQHF.

The gene calls are TRBV7-2 and TRBJ1-1, with 8 nucleotides matching TRBD1. This CDR3 spans 12 amino acids. V lost 6 bases and J lost 5; bases outside the gene matches: 2. Looked up from germline, CDR1 is SGHTA and CDR2 is FQGNSA. The CDR3: CASRQGVTEAFF. CDR3 nucleotides: TGTGCCAGCAGACAGGGGGTGACTGAAGCTTTCTTT. Full variable domain (outside the CDR3, taken from reference TRBV7-2 and TRBJ1-1): GAGVSQSPSNKVTEKGKDVELRCDPISGHTALYWYRQSLGQGLEFLIYFQGNSAPDKSGLPSDRFSAERTGGSVSTLTIQRTQQEDSAVYLCASRQGVTEAFFGQGTRLTVV.

There are a few counts of this clonotype. CDR3 region: CASSLGMDRTDTQYF. CDR3 sequence (DNA): TGTGCCAGCAGCTTAGGAATGGATCGCACAGATACGCAGTATTTT. V and J are TRBV11-2 and TRBJ2-3; no definite D call. Between the trimmed V and J ends, which lost 1 base and 1 base, there was a span of 9 bases. CDR3 length equals 15 residues. Germline CDR1 reads SGHAT; CDR2 reads FQNNGV.

This rearrangement joins TRBV7-9 to TRBJ2-7; D is possibly TRBD2 (5 bases). This CDR3 spans 14 amino acids. Germline V gene sequence: CDR1 SEHNR, CDR2 FQNEAQ (reference sequence). Trimming removed 5 bases at V and 1 base at J, with 12 bases between. CDR3 nucleotide sequence: TGTGCCAGCAGCCGGGAATACATATCCTACGAGCAGTACTTC. Its translation is CASSREYISYEQYF.

The chain combines TRBV27 with TRBJ2-7; 7 bases map to TRBD2. Looked up from germline, CDR1 is MNHEY and CDR2 is SMNVEV (reference sequence). The V and J ends lost 4 bases and 4 bases, in that order; junction bases with no gene match: 10. The CDR3 length is 15 residues. This CDR3 is CASSWGGSGSYEQYF. CDR3 DNA: TGTGCCAGCAGTTGGGGGGGTAGCGGCTCTTACGAGCAGTACTTC.